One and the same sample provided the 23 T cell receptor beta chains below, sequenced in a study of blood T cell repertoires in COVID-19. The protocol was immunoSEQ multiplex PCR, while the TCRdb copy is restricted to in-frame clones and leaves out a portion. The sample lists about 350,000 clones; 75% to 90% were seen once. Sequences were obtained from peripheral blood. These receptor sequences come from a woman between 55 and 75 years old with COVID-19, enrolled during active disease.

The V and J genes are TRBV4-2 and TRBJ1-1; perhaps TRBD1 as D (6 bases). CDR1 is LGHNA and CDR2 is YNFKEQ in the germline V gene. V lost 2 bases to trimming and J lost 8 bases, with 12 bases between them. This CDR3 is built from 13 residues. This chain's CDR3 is CASSQQGRGEAFF. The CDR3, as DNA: TGTGCCAGCAGCCAACAGGGGAGGGGGGAAGCTTTCTTT.

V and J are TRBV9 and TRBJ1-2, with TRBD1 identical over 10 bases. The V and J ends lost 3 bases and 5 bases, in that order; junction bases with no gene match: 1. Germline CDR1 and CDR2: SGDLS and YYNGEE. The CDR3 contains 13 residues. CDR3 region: CASSGTGGYGYTF. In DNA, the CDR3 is TGTGCCAGCAGCGGGACAGGGGGTTATGGCTACACCTTC.

The CDR3: CASGGADTGELFF. DNA for the CDR3: TGTGCCAGCGGGGGGGCGGACACCGGGGAGCTGTTTTTT. The chain links TRBV6-6 to TRBJ2-2, with TRBD2 as a possible D gene (7 bases). The CDR3 is made up of 13 amino acids. Trimming cost V 8 bases and J 3 bases, with 10 bases left between them. Germline lookup yields CDR1 MNHNY and CDR2 SVGAGI (reference sequence).

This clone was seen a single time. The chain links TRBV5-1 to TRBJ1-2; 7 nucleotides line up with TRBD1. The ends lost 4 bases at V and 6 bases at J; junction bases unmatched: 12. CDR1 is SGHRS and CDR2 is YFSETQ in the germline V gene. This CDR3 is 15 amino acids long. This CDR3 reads CASSIGTAKGDGYTF. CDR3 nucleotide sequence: TGCGCCAGCAGCATAGGGACAGCTAAGGGGGATGGCTACACCTTC.

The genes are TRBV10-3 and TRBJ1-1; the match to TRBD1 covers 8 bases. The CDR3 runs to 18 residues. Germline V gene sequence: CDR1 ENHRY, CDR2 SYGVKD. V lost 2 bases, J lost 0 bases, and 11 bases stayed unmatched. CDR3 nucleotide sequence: TGTGCCATCAGTGAGCCCGGACAGGGTCAAGGCATGAACACTGAAGCTTTCTTT. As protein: CAISEPGQGQGMNTEAFF.

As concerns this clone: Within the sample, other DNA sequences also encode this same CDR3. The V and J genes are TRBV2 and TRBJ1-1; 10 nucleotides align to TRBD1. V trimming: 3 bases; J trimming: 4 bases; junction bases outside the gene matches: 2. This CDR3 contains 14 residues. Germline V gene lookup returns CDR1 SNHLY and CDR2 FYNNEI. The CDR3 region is CASSERTGGTEAFF. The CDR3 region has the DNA TGTGCCAGCAGTGAGAGGACAGGGGGCACTGAAGCTTTCTTT.

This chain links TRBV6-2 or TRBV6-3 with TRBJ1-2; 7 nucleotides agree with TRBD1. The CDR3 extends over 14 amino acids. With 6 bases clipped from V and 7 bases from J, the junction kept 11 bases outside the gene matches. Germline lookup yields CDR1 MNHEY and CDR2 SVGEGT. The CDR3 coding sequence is TGTGCCAGCAGCCATGACAGGGTGTCTTCTGGCTACACCTTC. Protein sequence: CASSHDRVSSGYTF.

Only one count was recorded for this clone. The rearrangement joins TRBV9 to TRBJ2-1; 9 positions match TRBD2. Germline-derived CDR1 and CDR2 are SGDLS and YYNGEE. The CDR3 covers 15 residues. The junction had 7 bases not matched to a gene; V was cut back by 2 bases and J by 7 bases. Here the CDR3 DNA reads TGTGCCAGCAGCGTTACCGGGACTAGCAGGAATGAGCAGTTCTTC. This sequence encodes CASSVTGTSRNEQFF.

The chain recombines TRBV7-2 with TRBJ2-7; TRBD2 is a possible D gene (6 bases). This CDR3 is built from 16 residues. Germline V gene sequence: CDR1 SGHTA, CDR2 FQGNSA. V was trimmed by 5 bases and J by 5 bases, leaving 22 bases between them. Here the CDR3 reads CASSPSRDSKVNEQYF. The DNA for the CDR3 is TGTGCCAGCAGCCCGAGCCGGGACTCCAAGGTGAACGAGCAGTACTTC.

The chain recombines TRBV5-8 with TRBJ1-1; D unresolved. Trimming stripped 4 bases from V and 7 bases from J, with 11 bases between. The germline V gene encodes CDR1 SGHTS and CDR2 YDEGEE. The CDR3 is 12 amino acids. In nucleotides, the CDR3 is TGTGCCAGCAGCGCATCGTCGGTTGAAGCTTTCTTT. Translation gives CASSASSVEAFF.

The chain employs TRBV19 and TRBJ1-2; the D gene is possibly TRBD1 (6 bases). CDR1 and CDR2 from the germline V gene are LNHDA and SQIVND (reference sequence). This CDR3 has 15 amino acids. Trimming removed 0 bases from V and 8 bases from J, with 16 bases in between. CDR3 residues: CASSIDSLRGTGYTF. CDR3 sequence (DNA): TGTGCCAGTAGTATAGATTCTCTCAGGGGCACGGGCTACACCTTC.

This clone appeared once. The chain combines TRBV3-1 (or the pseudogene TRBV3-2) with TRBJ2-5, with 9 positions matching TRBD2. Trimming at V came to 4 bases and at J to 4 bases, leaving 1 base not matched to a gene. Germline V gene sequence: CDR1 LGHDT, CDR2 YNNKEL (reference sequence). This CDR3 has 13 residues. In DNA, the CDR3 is TGTGCCAGCAGCCTTAGCGGGGGAGAGACCCAGTACTTC. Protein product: CASSLSGGETQYF.

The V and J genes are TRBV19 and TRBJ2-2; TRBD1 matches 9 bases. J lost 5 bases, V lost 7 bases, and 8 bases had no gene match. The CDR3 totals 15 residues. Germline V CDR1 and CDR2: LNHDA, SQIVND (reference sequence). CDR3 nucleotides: TGTGCCAGTACCCCCGACAGGGGGAGGACCGGGGAGCTGTTTTTT. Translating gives CASTPDRGRTGELFF. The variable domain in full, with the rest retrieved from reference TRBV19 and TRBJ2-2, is DGGITQSPKYLFRKEGQNVTLSCEQNLNHDAMYWYRQDPGQGLRLIYYSQIVNDFQKGDIAEGYSVSREKKESFPLTVTSAQKNPTAFYLCASTPDRGRTGELFFGEGSRLTVL.

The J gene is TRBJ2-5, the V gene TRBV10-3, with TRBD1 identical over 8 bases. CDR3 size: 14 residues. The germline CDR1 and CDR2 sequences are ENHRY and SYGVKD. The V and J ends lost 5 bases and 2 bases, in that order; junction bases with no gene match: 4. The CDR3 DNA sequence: TGTGCCATCAGTCAGGGGGCCGAGCAAGAGACCCAGTACTTC. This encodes CAISQGAEQETQYF.

The CDR3 DNA follows: TGTGCCAGCAGTCTCCTAGCGTTCGGTGAGCAGTACTTC. Translating gives CASSLLAFGEQYF. This rearrangement joins TRBV27 to TRBJ2-7; a weak D match, TRBD2 (6 bases). The CDR3 spans 13 residues. In germline, CDR1 is MNHEY, CDR2 SMNVEV (reference sequence). The V end was cut by 5 bases, the J end by 7 bases, with 15 bases between.

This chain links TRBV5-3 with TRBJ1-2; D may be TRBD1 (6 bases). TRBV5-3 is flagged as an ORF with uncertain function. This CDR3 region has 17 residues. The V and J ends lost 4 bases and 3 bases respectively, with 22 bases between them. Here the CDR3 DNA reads TGTGCCAGAAGCACACTCCGGGTTTGGACAGACTACTATGGCTACACCTTC. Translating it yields CARSTLRVWTDYYGYTF.

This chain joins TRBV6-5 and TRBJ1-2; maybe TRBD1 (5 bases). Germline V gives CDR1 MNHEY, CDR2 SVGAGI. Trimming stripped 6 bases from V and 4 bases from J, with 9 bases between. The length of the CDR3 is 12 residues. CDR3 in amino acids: CASSHDSYGYTF. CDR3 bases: TGTGCCAGCAGCCATGACAGCTATGGCTACACCTTC.

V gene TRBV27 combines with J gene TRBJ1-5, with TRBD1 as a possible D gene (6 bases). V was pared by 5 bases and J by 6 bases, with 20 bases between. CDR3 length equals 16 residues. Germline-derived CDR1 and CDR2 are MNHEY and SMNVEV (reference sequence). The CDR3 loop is CASSTKGVLKGQPQHF. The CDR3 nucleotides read TGTGCCAGCAGTACTAAGGGGGTGTTAAAAGGTCAGCCCCAGCATTTT.

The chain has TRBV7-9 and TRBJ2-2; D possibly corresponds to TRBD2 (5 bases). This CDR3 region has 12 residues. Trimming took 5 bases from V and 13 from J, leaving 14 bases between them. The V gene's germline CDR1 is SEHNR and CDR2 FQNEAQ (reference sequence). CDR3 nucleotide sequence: TGTGCCAGCAGCCTCAGAGACGGAGGGCTGTTTTTT. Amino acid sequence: CASSLRDGGLFF.

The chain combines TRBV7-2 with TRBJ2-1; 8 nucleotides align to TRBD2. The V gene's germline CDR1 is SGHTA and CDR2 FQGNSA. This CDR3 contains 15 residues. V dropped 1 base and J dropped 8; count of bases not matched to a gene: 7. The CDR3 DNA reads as TGTGCCAGCAGCTTAGTAGGACTAGCCGGGGATGAGCAGTTCTTC. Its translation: CASSLVGLAGDEQFF.

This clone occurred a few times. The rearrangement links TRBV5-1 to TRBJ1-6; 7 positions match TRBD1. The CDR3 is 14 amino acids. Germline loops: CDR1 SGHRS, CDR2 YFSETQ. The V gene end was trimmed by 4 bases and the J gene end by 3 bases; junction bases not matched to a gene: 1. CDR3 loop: CASSRDSYNSPLHF. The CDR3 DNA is TGCGCCAGCAGCCGGGACAGCTATAATTCACCCCTCCACTTT.

The CDR3 region is CASSRDTGELFF. CDR3 bases: TGTGCCAGCAGCCGAGACACCGGGGAGCTGTTTTTT. The J gene is TRBJ2-2, the V gene TRBV7-3; unclear D gene. Germline loops: CDR1 SGHTA, CDR2 FQGTGA. V lost 5 bases and J lost 3, with 4 bases in between. The CDR3 extends over 12 amino acids. Supplemented by reference TRBV7-3 and TRBJ2-2, the full variable domain reads GAGVSQTPSNKVTEKGKYVELRCDPISGHTALYWYRQSLGQGPEFLIYFQGTGAADDSGLPNDRFFAVRPEGSVSTLKIQRTERGDSAVYLCASSRDTGELFFGEGSRLTVL.

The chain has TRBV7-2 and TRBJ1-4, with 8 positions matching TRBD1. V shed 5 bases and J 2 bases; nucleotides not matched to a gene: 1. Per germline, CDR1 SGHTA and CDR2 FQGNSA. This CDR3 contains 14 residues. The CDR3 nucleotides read TGTGCCAGCAGCCGGACAGGGACTAATGAAAAACTGTTTTTT. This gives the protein CASSRTGTNEKLFF.